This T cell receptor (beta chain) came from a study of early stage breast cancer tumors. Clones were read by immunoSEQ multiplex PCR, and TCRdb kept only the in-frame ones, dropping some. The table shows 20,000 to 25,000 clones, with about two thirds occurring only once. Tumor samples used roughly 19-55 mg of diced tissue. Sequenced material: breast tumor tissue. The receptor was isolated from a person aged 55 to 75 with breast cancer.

The CDR3 loop reads CASNEGRRYPLTIGYTF. The CDR3 DNA is TGTGCCAGTAACGAGGGCCGGCGGTACCCACTAACTATCGGCTACACCTTC. The V call is TRBV19, the J call TRBJ1-2; D gene unclear. V gave up 7 bases and J gave up 8 bases, with 29 bases separating them. The CDR3 covers 17 residues. From germline, CDR1 is LNHDA and CDR2 SQIVND (reference sequence). Full variable domain (missing parts from reference TRBV19 and TRBJ1-2): DGGITQSPKYLFRKEGQNVTLSCEQNLNHDAMYWYRQDPGQGLRLIYYSQIVNDFQKGDIAEGYSVSREKKESFPLTVTSAQKNPTAFYLCASNEGRRYPLTIGYTFGSGTRLTVV.